This T cell receptor beta chain was profiled in a study of T cell repertoires in cytomegalovirus infection. Study background: Public TCR beta signatures indicated both CMV infection and matching HLA type.

TCRdb redid the calling of the reads with MiXCR, one entry per CDR3 protein. In the table there are about 180,000 distinct CDR3 sequences, about an eighth of which are singletons. With 0 bases clipped from V and 4 bases from J, the junction kept 3 bases outside the gene matches. The CDR3 has 15 amino acids. Germline V CDR1 and CDR2: MGHRA, YSYEKL. Ten or more counts support this clonotype. The V gene is TRBV4-1, the J gene TRBJ2-5; 9 positions match TRBD1. Sample: PBMCs. This TCR derives from a human donor in good health (CMV status not recorded). Some clones in this sample may be carry-over from other donors' samples. Here the CDR3 reads CASSQDGTGRETQYF. The CDR3 DNA follows: TGCGCCAGCAGCCAAGACGGGACAGGGAGAGAGACCCAGTACTTC.